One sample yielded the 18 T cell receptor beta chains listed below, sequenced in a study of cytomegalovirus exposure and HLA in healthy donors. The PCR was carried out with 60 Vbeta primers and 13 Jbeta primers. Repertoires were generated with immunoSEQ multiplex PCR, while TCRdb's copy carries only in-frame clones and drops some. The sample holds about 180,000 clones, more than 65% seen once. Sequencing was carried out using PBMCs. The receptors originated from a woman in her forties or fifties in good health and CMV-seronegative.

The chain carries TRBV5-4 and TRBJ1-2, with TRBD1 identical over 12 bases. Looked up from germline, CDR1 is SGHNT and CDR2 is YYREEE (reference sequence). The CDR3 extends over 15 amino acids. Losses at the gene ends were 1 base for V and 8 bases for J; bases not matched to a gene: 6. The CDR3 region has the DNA TGTGCCAGCAGCTTGCCGGGACAGGGGGCGAAAGGCTACACCTTC. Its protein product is CASSLPGQGAKGYTF.

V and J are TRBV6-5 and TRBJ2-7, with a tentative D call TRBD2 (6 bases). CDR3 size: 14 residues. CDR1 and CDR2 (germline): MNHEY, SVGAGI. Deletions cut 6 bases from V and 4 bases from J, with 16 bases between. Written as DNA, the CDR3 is TGTGCCAGCAGGTTCGGGAGATCGTGGTACGAGCAGTACTTC. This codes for CASRFGRSWYEQYF.

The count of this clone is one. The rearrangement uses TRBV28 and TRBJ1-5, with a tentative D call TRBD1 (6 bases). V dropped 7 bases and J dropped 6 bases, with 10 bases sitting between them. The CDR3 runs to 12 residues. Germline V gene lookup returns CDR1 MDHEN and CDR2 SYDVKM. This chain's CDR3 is CASTQGRQPQHF. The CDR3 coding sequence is TGTGCCAGCACACAGGGTCGTCAGCCCCAGCATTTT.

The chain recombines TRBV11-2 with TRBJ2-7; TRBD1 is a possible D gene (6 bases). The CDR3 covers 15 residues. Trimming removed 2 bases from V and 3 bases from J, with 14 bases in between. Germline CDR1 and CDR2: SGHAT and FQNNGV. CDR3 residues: CASSLQPGTNYEQYF. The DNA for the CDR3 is TGTGCCAGCAGCTTACAGCCGGGGACAAACTACGAGCAGTACTTC.

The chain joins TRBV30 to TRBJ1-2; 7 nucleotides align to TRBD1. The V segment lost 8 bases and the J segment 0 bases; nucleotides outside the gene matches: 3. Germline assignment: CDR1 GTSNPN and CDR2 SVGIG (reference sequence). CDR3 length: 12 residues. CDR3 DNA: TGTGCCGCCGGACAGGCTAACTATGGCTACACCTTC. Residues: CAAGQANYGYTF.

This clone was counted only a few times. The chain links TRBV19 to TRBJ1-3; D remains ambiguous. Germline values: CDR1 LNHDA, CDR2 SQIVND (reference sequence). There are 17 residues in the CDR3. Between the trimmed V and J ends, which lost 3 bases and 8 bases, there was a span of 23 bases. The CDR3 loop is CASSIQKLDPEGDTIYF. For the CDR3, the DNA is TGTGCCAGTAGTATTCAGAAGCTCGACCCCGAAGGAGACACCATATATTTT.

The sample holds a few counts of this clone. The CDR3 here is CASSLGAYEQYF. For the CDR3, the DNA is TGTGCCAGCAGCTTAGGAGCCTACGAGCAGTACTTC. The chain links TRBV7-9 to TRBJ2-7; D is unclear. Germline CDR1 reads SEHNR; CDR2 reads FQNEAQ (reference sequence). CDR3 length equals 12 residues. Trimming pared 1 base from V and 2 bases from J, leaving 3 bases between.

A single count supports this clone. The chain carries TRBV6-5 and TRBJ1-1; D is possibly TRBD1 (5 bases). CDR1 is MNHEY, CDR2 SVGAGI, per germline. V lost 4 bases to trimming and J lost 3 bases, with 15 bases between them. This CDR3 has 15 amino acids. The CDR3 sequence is CASSLEGTLDTEAFF. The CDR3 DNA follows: TGTGCCAGCAGTTTGGAGGGGACTCTGGACACTGAAGCTTTCTTT.

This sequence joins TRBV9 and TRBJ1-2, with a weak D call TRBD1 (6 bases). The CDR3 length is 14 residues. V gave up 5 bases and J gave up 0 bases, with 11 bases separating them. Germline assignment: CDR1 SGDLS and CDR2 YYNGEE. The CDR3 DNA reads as TGTGCCAGCAGTCCTGGACAGTCTAACTATGGCTACACCTTC. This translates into CASSPGQSNYGYTF.

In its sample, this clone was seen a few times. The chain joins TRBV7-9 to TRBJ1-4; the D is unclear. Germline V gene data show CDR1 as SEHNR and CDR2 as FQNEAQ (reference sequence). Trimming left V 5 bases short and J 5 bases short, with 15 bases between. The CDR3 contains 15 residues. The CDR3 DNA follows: TGTGCCAGCAGCCTACGGGAGATCAGGAATGAAAAACTGTTTTTT. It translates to CASSLREIRNEKLFF.

The CDR3, as DNA: TGTGCCAGCAGCAAAGCCAGCGGGCCCTACGAGCAGTACTTC. It encodes CASSKASGPYEQYF. V gene TRBV21-1 combines with J gene TRBJ2-5; the table's D call, TRBD2, has no DNA check behind it. The better agreement between TRBJ2-7 and the DNA end casts doubt on the J call. TRBV21-1 is noted as a pseudogene. The CDR3 length is 14 residues.

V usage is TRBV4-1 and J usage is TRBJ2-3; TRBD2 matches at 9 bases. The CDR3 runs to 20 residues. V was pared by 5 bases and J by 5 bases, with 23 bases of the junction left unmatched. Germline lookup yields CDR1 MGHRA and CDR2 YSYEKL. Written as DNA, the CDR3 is TGCGCCAGCAGCACTCAGGCCCAGACGGGCGGGAGGGCCTTAGGAGATACGCAGTATTTT. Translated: CASSTQAQTGGRALGDTQYF.

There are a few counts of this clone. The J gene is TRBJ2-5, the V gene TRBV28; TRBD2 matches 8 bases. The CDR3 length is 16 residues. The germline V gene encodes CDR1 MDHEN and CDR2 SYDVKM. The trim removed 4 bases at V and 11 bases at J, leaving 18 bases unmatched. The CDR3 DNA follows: TGTGCCAGCAGTTGGGACGGAAGCGGGAGTCGGAGAGGGCAGTACTTC. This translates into CASSWDGSGSRRGQYF.

The CDR3 sequence: CASSWQKNTGELFF. DNA of the CDR3: TGTGCCAGCAGTTGGCAGAAGAACACCGGGGAGCTGTTTTTT. The chain has TRBV6-5 and TRBJ2-2; D uncertain. This CDR3 spans 14 amino acids. Germline V lookup: CDR1 MNHEY, CDR2 SVGAGI. The V and J ends lost 4 bases and 1 base respectively, with 7 bases between them.

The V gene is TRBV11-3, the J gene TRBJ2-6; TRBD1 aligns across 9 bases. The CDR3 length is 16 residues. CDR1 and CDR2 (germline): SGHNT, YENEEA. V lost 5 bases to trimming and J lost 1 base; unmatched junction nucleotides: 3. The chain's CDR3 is CASSTGTGSGANVLTF. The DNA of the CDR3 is TGTGCCAGCAGCACCGGGACAGGGTCTGGGGCCAACGTCCTGACTTTC.

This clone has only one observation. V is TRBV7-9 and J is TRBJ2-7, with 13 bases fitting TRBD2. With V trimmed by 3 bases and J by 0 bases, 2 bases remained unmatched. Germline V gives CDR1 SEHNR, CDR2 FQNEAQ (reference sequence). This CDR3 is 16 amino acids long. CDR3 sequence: CASSFGTSGISYEQYF. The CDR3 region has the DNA TGTGCCAGCAGCTTTGGGACTAGCGGGATCTCCTACGAGCAGTACTTC.

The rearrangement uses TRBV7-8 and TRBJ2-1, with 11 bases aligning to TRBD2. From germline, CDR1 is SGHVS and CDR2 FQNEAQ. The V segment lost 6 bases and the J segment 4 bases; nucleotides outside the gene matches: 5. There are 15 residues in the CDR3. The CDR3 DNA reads TGTGCCAGCAGACTACTAGCGGGAGCATACAATGAGCAGTTCTTC. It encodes CASRLLAGAYNEQFF. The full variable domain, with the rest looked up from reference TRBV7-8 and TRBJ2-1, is GAGVSQSPRYKVAKRGQDVALRCDPISGHVSLFWYQQALGQGPEFLTYFQNEAQLDKSGLPSDRFFAERPEGSVSTLKIQRTQQEDSAVYLCASRLLAGAYNEQFFGPGTRLTVL.

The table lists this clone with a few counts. The CDR3 region is CASSFKGQGRNEQFF. The CDR3 DNA is TGTGCCAGCAGTTTCAAAGGACAGGGGAGAAATGAGCAGTTCTTC. The rearrangement uses TRBV6-5 and TRBJ2-1; TRBD1 aligns across 9 bases. The germline gives CDR1 MNHEY, CDR2 SVGAGI. The CDR3 covers 15 residues. The J segment lost 7 bases and the V segment lost 4 bases, leaving 8 bases of the junction unmatched.